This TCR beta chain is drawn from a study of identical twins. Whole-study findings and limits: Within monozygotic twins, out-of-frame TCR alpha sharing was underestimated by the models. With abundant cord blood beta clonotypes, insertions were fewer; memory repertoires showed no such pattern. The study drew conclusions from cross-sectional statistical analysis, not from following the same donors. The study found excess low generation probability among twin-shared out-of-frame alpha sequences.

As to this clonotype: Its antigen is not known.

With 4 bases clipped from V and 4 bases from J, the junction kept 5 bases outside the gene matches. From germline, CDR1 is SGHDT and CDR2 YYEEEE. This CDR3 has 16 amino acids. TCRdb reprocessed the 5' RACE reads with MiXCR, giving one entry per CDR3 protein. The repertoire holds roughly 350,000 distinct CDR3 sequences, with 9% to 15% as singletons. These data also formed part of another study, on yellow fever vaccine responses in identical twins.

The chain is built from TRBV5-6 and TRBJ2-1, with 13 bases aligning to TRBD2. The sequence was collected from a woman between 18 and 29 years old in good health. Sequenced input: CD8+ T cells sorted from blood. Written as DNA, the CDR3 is TGTGCCAGCAGCGTACGGACTAGCGGGAGATACAATGAGCAGTTCTTC. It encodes CASSVRTSGRYNEQFF.